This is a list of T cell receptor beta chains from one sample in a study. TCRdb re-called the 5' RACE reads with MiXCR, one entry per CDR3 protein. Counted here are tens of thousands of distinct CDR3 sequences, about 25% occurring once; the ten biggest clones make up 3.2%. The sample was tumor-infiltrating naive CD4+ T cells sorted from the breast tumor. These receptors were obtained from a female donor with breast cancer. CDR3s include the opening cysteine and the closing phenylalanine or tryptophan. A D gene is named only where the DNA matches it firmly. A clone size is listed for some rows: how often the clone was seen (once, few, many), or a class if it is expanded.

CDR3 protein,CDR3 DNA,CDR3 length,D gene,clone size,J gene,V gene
CASSLDGFAREQYF,TGCGCCAGCAGCTTGGATGGGTTCGCTCGCGAGCAGTACTTC,14,.,.,TRBJ2-7,TRBV5-1
CSGQAGGRETQYF,TGCAGTGGTCAGGCGGGAGGCCGAGAGACCCAGTACTTC,13,TRBD2,.,TRBJ2-5,TRBV20-1
CSVTGTQRGETQYF,TGCAGCGTTACCGGGACACAAAGGGGAGAGACCCAGTACTTC,14,.,.,TRBJ2-5,TRBV29-1
CASSSPEGADTQNF,TGTGCCAGCAGTTCACCGGAAGGGGCAGATACGCAGAATTTT,14,.,.,TRBJ2-3,TRBV7-3
CASTGTANTGELFF,TGCGCCAGCACCGGGACAGCGAACACCGGGGAGCTGTTTTTT,14,TRBD1,.,TRBJ2-2,TRBV5-1
CASSRPAVGTQANYGYTF,TGTGCCAGCAGCCGACCGGCAGTTGGGACACAAGCTAACTATGGCTACACCTTC,18,.,.,TRBJ1-2,TRBV7-9
CASSTQGVYEQYF,TGTGCCAGCAGCACACAGGGGGTCTACGAGCAGTACTTC,13,TRBD1,many,TRBJ2-7,TRBV5-4
CASRKTDYTEAFF,TGTGCCAGCAGGAAAACAGATTACACTGAAGCTTTCTTT,13,.,.,TRBJ1-1,TRBV28
CSAQQGFQETQYF,TGCAGTGCTCAACAGGGGTTCCAAGAGACCCAGTACTTC,13,TRBD1,few,TRBJ2-5,TRBV20-1
CASSPSGIHEKLFF,TGTGCCAGCAGTCCCTCGGGAATACATGAAAAACTGTTTTTT,14,.,.,TRBJ1-4,TRBV12-3/TRBV12-4
CASSLAGGDFSYNEQFF,TGTGCCAGCAGCCTCGCGGGCGGGGACTTCTCCTACAATGAGCAGTTCTTC,17,.,few,TRBJ2-1,TRBV9
CASSTLPGQGGYEQYF,TGTGCCAGCAGCACTCTCCCGGGACAGGGGGGCTACGAGCAGTACTTC,16,TRBD1,few,TRBJ2-7,TRBV7-9
CASSPRQGTDGYTF,TGTGCCAGCAGCCCGAGACAGGGGACGGATGGCTACACCTTC,14,TRBD1,many,TRBJ1-2,TRBV7-2
CASSSARLGPYNEQFF,TGTGCCAGCAGTTCCGCTCGACTGGGCCCTTACAATGAGCAGTTCTTC,16,.,.,TRBJ2-1,TRBV27
CSARDLLAQAGDTQYF,TGCAGTGCTAGAGATCTACTAGCGCAGGCGGGAGATACGCAGTATTTT,16,TRBD2,.,TRBJ2-3,TRBV20-1
CASSSRDRSTYEQYF,TGTGCCAGCAGCTCCCGGGACAGGAGCACCTACGAGCAGTACTTC,15,TRBD1,once,TRBJ2-7,TRBV6-6
CASSPQIKGEQYF,TGTGCCAGCAGTCCCCAAATCAAGGGAGAGCAGTACTTC,13,.,.,TRBJ2-7,TRBV27
CASSSQGSYEQYF,TGTGCCAGCAGTTCGCAGGGGTCCTACGAGCAGTACTTC,13,.,few,TRBJ2-7,TRBV12-3/TRBV12-4
CSAMPGRSRPPPLF,TGCAGTGCTATGCCTGGCAGGAGCCGCCCCCCTCCTCTCTTC,14,.,.,TRBJ2-1,TRBV20-1
CASSPAPGDYEQYF,TGTGCCAGCAGCCCTGCCCCGGGGGACTACGAGCAGTACTTC,14,.,.,TRBJ2-7,TRBV6-2/TRBV6-3
CASSFGPGHSYEQYF,TGTGCCAGCAGCTTCGGACCGGGACACTCCTACGAGCAGTACTTC,15,.,.,TRBJ2-7,TRBV11-3
CASSLAPSNTEAFF,TGCGCCAGCAGCTTGGCTCCCTCGAACACTGAAGCTTTCTTT,14,.,few,TRBJ1-1,TRBV5-1
CASSLSWGTSGSIEDTQYF,TGTGCCAGCAGTTTGTCTTGGGGGACTAGCGGGAGCATTGAAGATACGCAGTATTTT,19,TRBD2,.,TRBJ2-3,TRBV28
CSAPKTVNYGYTF,TGCAGTGCTCCTAAGACGGTTAACTATGGCTACACCTTC,13,.,few,TRBJ1-2,TRBV20-1
CSVVNYYEQYF,TGCAGCGTTGTGAACTACTACGAGCAGTACTTC,11,.,.,TRBJ2-7,TRBV29-1
CASSFTGGHGELFF,TGTGCCAGCAGCTTTACAGGGGGTCACGGGGAGCTGTTTTTT,14,TRBD1,.,TRBJ2-2,TRBV7-2
CASGRRRGTFGANVLTF,TGTGCCAGCGGTAGGCGGAGGGGGACATTCGGGGCCAACGTCCTGACTTTC,17,.,.,TRBJ2-6,TRBV7-9
CASSQDPQGRTEAFF,TGCGCCAGCAGCCAAGACCCCCAGGGAAGGACTGAAGCTTTCTTT,15,.,few,TRBJ1-1,TRBV4-3
CASSQLAGLARYEQYF,TGTGCCAGCAGCCAGTTAGCGGGACTAGCACGTTACGAGCAGTACTTC,16,TRBD2,few,TRBJ2-7,TRBV3-1
CSVFGQIQETQYF,TGCAGCGTTTTTGGACAGATACAAGAGACCCAGTACTTC,13,.,few,TRBJ2-5,TRBV29-1
CASSLWDLGQMNTEAFF,TGTGCCAGCAGTTTATGGGATTTGGGACAGATGAACACTGAAGCTTTCTTT,17,TRBD1,few,TRBJ1-1,TRBV28
CASSLVRRALSDTQYF,TGTGCCAGCAGTCTGGTTAGACGCGCACTCTCGGATACGCAGTATTTT,16,.,.,TRBJ2-3,TRBV5-6
CASFGWTEAFF,TGTGCCAGCTTTGGTTGGACTGAAGCTTTCTTT,11,.,.,TRBJ1-1,TRBV6-2/TRBV6-3
CSASSSSISYEQYF,TGCAGTGCCAGTTCCTCCAGTATCTCCTACGAGCAGTACTTC,14,.,.,TRBJ2-7,TRBV20-1
CAISEVLLGTGELFF,TGTGCCATCAGTGAAGTTTTACTGGGGACCGGGGAGCTGTTTTTT,15,.,.,TRBJ2-2,TRBV10-3
CASSLERAGVGETQYF,TGTGCCAGCAGCTTAGAACGAGCGGGGGTAGGAGAGACCCAGTACTTC,16,TRBD2,.,TRBJ2-5,TRBV11-2
CASSLSSGQHYQPQHF,TGCGCCAGCAGCTTGTCGTCTGGACAGCACTATCAGCCCCAGCATTTT,16,.,few,TRBJ1-5,TRBV5-1
CASSFGGWHNEQFF,TGTGCCAGCAGTTTCGGAGGCTGGCACAATGAGCAGTTCTTC,14,.,few,TRBJ2-1,TRBV12-3/TRBV12-4
CASSPARDTQETQYF,TGTGCCAGCAGCCCCGCCAGGGACACACAAGAGACCCAGTACTTC,15,.,few,TRBJ2-5,TRBV7-2
CASSWAPGQSYEQYF,TGTGCCAGCAGCTGGGCCCCGGGACAATCCTACGAGCAGTACTTC,15,.,.,TRBJ2-7,TRBV7-6
CASSQRTGNTEAFF,TGTGCCAGCAGCCAGCGGACAGGGAACACTGAAGCTTTCTTT,14,TRBD1,.,TRBJ1-1,TRBV3-1
CASKTGEANNSPLHF,TGTGCCAGCAAAACAGGGGAGGCTAATAATTCACCCCTCCACTTT,15,TRBD1,few,TRBJ1-6,TRBV28
CATSDGHEKAFF,TGTGCCACCAGTGATGGACACGAAAAAGCTTTCTTT,12,.,many,TRBJ1-1,TRBV24-1
CASGSTPQLGTDTQYF,TGCGCCAGTGGATCCACACCTCAGCTAGGCACAGATACGCAGTATTTT,16,.,.,TRBJ2-3,TRBV5-1
CASSVASVNTEAFF,TGTGCCAGCAGCGTAGCCAGCGTGAACACTGAAGCTTTCTTT,14,.,.,TRBJ1-1,TRBV9